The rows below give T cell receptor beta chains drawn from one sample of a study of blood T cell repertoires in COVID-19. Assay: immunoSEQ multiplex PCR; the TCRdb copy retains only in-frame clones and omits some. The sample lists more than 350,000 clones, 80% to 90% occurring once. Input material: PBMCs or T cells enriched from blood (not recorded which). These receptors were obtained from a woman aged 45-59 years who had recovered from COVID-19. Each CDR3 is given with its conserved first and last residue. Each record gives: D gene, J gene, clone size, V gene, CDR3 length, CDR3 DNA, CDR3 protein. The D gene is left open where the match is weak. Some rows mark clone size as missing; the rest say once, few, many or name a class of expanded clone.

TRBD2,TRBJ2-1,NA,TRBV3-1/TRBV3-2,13,TGTGCCAGCAGCCAAGAACGGGAGGATGAGCAGTTCTTC,CASSQEREDEQFF
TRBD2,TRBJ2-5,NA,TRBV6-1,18,TGTGCCAGCAGTGAATGGAGGACTAGCGGGGCGTTCCAAGAGACCCAGTACTTC,CASSEWRTSGAFQETQYF
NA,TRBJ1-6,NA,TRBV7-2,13,TGTGCCAGCAGCTTACCAGGGTATTCACCCCTCCACTTT,CASSLPGYSPLHF
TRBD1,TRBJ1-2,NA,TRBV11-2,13,TGTGCCAGCAGCGTCGACAGGGTCTATGGCTACACCTTC,CASSVDRVYGYTF
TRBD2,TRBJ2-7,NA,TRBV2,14,TGTGCCAGCAGAGCTAGCGGGGGGTCGTACGAGCAGTACTTC,CASRASGGSYEQYF
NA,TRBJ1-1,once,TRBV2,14,TGTGCCAGCAGTGGGACAGTTTTGAGCACTGAAGCTTTCTTT,CASSGTVLSTEAFF
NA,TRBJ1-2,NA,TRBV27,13,TGTGCCAGCAGTTTACCAGGGTTCTATGGCTACACCTTC,CASSLPGFYGYTF
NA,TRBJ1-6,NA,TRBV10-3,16,TGTGCCATCAGTGCCTCGGGAATCTCCTATAATTCACCCCTCCACTTT,CAISASGISYNSPLHF
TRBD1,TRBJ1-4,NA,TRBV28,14,TGTGCCACCCGAATCCAGGGGGCGGATGAAAAACTGTTTTTT,CATRIQGADEKLFF
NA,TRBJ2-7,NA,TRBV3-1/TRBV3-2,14,TGTGCCAGCAGCCCCGTTGGGGGGTTCTACGAGCAGTACTTC,CASSPVGGFYEQYF
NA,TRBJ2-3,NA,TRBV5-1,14,TGCGCCAGCAGCCTAGGAAACTTGGCAGATACGCAGTATTTT,CASSLGNLADTQYF
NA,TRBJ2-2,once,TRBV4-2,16,TGTGCCAGCAGCCAAGTTGGCAGGGAGAACACCGGGGAGCTGTTTTTT,CASSQVGRENTGELFF
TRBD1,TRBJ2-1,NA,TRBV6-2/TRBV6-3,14,TGTGCCAGCAGTTACAGGGGGCGCCGTGGGGAGCAGTTCTTC,CASSYRGRRGEQFF
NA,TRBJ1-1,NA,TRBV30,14,TGTGCCTGGAGTACCCCCCGGGTGAACACTGAAGCTTTCTTT,CAWSTPRVNTEAFF
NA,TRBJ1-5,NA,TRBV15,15,TGTGCCACCAGCGCTGGGGTGGAGGGCAATCAGCCCCAGCATTTT,CATSAGVEGNQPQHF
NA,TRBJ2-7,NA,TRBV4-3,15,TGCGCCAGCAGCCAAGATCTCGGAACAGGGTACGAGCAGTACTTC,CASSQDLGTGYEQYF
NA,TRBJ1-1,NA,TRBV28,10,TGTGCCATCACAGTTACTGAAGCTTTCTTT,CAITVTEAFF
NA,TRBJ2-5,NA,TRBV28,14,TGTGCCAGCAGTTCGGGGGGCCGCGGAGAGACCCAGTACTTC,CASSSGGRGETQYF